This T cell receptor beta chain was recorded in a study of glioma-infiltrating T cells. General study points: Only very few CDR3 sequences appeared in both tissue and blood.

CDR3 size: 11 residues. Germline-derived CDR1 and CDR2 are MDHEN and SYDVKM. Trimming removed 6 bases at V and 7 bases at J, with 9 bases between. The iRepertoire nested amplicon-rescue multiplex PCR amplified TCR alpha and beta CDR3s from RNA. Each CDR3 protein is one row after TCRdb ran MiXCR on the multiplex PCR reads. The data show more than 95,000 distinct CDR3 sequences, 20% to 25% seen once. This clonotype was detected many times. What it binds is unknown. Sequencing was performed on glioma tissue, nonneoplastic brain tissue, or PBMCs (not recorded which). V is TRBV28 and J is TRBJ2-5; D is unclear. The TCR was taken from a human donor with low-grade glioma or glioblastoma, undergoing nonglioma brain surgery, or in good health (not recorded which). Here the CDR3 reads CASSSRVTQYF. Here the CDR3 DNA reads TGTGCCAGCAGCTCCCGAGTGACCCAGTACTTC.